This entry describes one TCR beta chain. Its target is not known. The data belong to a study of graft-versus-host responses after intestinal transplantation. At the level of the study: Each transplant was multivisceral, liver-intestinal, or isolated intestinal. Anti-thymocyte globulin induction, then tacrolimus and steroids for about three years, went to all recipients. Study-wide results and caveats: GvH clonotypes were identified within recipient marrow, with a subset emerging first in ileum or blood. Early post-transplant declines in HvG were associated with peak levels of circulating GvH clones.

Intraepithelial lymphocytes and lamina propria lymphocytes were released through processing of graft tissue. The CDR3 contains 15 residues. CDR1 and CDR2 (germline): SGHRS, YFSETQ. With 4 bases removed from V and 5 bases from J, the gap between germline ends came to 18 bases. Libraries were prepared by immunoSEQ multiplex PCR; TCRdb keeps only in-frame clonotypes and omits some of them. This sample carries 60,000 to 70,000 clones, roughly nine tenths of them seen once, and the ten largest clones take around 1.7%. The specimen comprised ileum tissue, sampled 350 to 400 days after transplant. This TCR was recovered from a human patient who received an intestinal transplant, so some T cells may come from the graft donor. V and J are TRBV5-1 and TRBJ2-5, with D maybe TRBD1 (7 bases). CDR3 nucleotide sequence: TGCGCCAGCAGCCCGGCGACAGGGAGGACGGAGACCCAGTACTTC. As protein: CASSPATGRTETQYF.